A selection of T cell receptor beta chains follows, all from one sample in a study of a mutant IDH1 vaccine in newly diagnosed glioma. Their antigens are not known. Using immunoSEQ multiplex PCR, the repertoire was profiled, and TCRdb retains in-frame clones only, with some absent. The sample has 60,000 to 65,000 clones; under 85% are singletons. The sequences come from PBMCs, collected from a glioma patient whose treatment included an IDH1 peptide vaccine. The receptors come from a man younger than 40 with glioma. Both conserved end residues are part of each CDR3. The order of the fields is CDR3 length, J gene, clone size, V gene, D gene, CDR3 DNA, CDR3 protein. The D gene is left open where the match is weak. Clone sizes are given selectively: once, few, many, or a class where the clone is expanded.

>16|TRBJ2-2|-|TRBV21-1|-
TGTGCCAGCAGCTTCCGGGACAGGGTTTGGACCGGGGAGCTGTTTTTT
CASSFRDRVWTGELFF
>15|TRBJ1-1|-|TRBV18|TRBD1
TGTGCCAGCTCACTCCTGGGACAGGGGGACACTGAAGCTTTCTTT
CASSLLGQGDTEAFF
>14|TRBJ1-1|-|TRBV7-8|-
TGTGCCAGCAGCCGCCCGAAAGGAAACACTGAAGCTTTCTTT
CASSRPKGNTEAFF
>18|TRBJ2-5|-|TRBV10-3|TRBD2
TGTGCCATCAGTGAGTCGAACCTAGCGGGGGCCTCTAGCGAGACCCAGTACTTC
CAISESNLAGASSETQYF
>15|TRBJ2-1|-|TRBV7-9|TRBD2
TGTGCCAGCAGCCCGCGACTAGCGGGGGATAATGAGCAGTTCTTC
CASSPRLAGDNEQFF
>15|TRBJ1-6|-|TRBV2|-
TGTGCCAGCAGTGAAGCCTCCAGATATAATTCACCCCTCCACTTT
CASSEASRYNSPLHF
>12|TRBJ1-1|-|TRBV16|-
TGTGCCAGCAGCCAACGTAACACTGAAGCTTTCTTT
CASSQRNTEAFF
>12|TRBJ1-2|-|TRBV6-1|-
TGTGCCAGCAGCGAGGGTCTCTATGGCTACACCTTC
CASSEGLYGYTF
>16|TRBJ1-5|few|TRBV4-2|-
TGTGCCAGCAGCCAAGATGCAGGGAATAGCAATCAGCCCCAGCATTTT
CASSQDAGNSNQPQHF
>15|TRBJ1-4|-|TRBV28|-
TGTGCCAGCAGTTCCCCAGCCGGGGGGAATGAAAAACTGTTTTTT
CASSSPAGGNEKLFF
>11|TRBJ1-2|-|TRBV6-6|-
TGTGCCAGCTCGGCTAACTATGGCTACACCTTC
CASSANYGYTF
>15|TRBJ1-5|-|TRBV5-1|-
TGCGCCAGCAGCCCACAGGGATATAGCAATCAGCCCCAGCATTTT
CASSPQGYSNQPQHF
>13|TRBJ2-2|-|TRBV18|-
TGTGCCAGCTCACCTCCGGCGGTCGGGGAGCTGTTTTTT
CASSPPAVGELFF
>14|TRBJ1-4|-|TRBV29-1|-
TGCAGCGTTGAAGATAGTAACGTAGGGTCAGCCCTGTTTTTT
CSVEDSNVGSALFF
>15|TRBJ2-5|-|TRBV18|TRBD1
TGTGCCAGCTCACCAGGGACAGGGGAACAAGAGACCCAGTACTTC
CASSPGTGEQETQYF
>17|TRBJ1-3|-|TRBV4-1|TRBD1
TGCGCCAGCAGCCAAGGACAGGGGGCTTATTCTGGAAACACCATATATTTT
CASSQGQGAYSGNTIYF
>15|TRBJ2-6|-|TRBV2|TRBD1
TGTGCCAGTAAAGACAGGGACAGTGGGGCCAACGTCCTGACTTTC
CASKDRDSGANVLTF
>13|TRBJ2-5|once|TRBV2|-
TGTGCCAGCAGTGTGGACCCAGGAGAGACCCAGTACTTC
CASSVDPGETQYF
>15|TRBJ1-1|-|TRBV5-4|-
TGTGCCAGCAGCTTTACGGGATTCAGGGACACTGAAGCTTTCTTT
CASSFTGFRDTEAFF
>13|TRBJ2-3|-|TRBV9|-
TGTGCCAGCAGCGTCCTCAGCACAGATACGCAGTATTTT
CASSVLSTDTQYF
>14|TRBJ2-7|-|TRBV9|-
TGTGCCAGCAGCGTAGGGGGGCCTACCTACGAGCAGTACTTC
CASSVGGPTYEQYF
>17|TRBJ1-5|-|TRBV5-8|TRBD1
TGTGCCAGCAGCCGCTGGTCCGGGACAGTAAGCAATCAGCCCCAGCATTTT
CASSRWSGTVSNQPQHF
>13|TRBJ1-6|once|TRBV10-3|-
TGTGCCATCAGTGAGTCGGGGATTTCACCCCTCCACTTT
CAISESGISPLHF
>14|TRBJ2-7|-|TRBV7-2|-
TGTGCCAGCAGCTTACAGTTTTTCGGATCGAAGCAGTACTTC
CASSLQFFGSKQYF
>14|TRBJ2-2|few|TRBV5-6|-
TGTGCCAGCAGCTTGGACCTGACGTCCGGGGAGCTGTTTTTT
CASSLDLTSGELFF
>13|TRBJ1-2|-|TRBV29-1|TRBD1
TGCAGCGTATCACAGGGGGCCGCTCGTGGCTACACCTTC
CSVSQGAARGYTF
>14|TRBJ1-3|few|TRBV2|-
TGTGCCAGCAGAAGTAACAGGGCTGGAAACACCATATATTTT
CASRSNRAGNTIYF
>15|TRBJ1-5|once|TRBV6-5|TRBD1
TGTGCCAGCAGCCCGGACAGGGGAAGCAATCAGCCCCAGCATTTT
CASSPDRGSNQPQHF
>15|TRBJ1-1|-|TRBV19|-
TGTGCCAGTAGTATAGCAGGCATAAGCGGAAGTGAAGCTTTCTTT
CASSIAGISGSEAFF
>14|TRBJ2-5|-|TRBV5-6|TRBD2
TGTGCCAGCAGCTTTCGGGCGCGGGGGGAGACCCAGTACTTC
CASSFRARGETQYF
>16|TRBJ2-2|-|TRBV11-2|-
TGTGCCAGCAGCTTAGTACTAGCAATGGACACCGGGGAGCTGTTTTTT
CASSLVLAMDTGELFF
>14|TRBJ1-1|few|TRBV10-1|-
TGCGCCAGCAGCCCAGGAGGGGGGGGCACTGAAGCTTTCTTT
CASSPGGGGTEAFF
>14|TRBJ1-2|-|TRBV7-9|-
TGTGCCAGCAGCTTTTCCCCGGGACGGCCAGGCTACACCTTC
CASSFSPGRPGYTF
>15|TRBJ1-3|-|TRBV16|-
TGTGCCAGCAGCCCAGGGACCTTTACTGGAAACACCATATATTTT
CASSPGTFTGNTIYF
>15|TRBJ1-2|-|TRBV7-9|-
TGTGCCAGCAGCTTGGAGGGTGCAGGAAGCTATGGCTACACCTTC
CASSLEGAGSYGYTF
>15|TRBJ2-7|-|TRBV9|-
TGTGCCAGCAGCGTAGGTGCCACTAGCTCCTACGAGCAGTACTTC
CASSVGATSSYEQYF
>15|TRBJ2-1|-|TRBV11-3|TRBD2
TGTGCCAGCAGCCCTGGACTAGCGGGGGGTAATGAGCAGTTCTTC
CASSPGLAGGNEQFF
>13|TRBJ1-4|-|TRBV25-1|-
TGTGCCAGCAGTGAACTCGGTAATGAAAAACTGTTTTTT
CASSELGNEKLFF
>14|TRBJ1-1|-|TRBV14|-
TGTGCCAGCAGCCAGGGACGGTGGGGGACTGAAGCTTTCTTT
CASSQGRWGTEAFF
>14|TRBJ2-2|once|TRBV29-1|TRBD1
TGCAGCGTAGACAGGGGAACGAACACCGGGGAGCTGTTTTTT
CSVDRGTNTGELFF
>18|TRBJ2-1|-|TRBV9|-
TGTGCCAGCAGCGTAGAAGGAGTGAGGGCCAGCTCCTACAATGAGCAGTTCTTC
CASSVEGVRASSYNEQFF
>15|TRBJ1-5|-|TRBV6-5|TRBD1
TGTGCCAGCAGGCCCGACAGGGGAGGAAATCAGCCCCAGCATTTT
CASRPDRGGNQPQHF
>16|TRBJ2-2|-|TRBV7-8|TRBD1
TGTGCCAGCAGCACAATAGGGGACAGGGACACCGGGGAGCTGTTTTTT
CASSTIGDRDTGELFF
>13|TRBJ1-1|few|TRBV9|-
TGTGCCAGCAGCGCCAAAGAGGGGACTGAAGCTTTCTTT
CASSAKEGTEAFF
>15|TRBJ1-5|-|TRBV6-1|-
TGTGCCAGCAGTGAATGGGGCAGCCCCAATCAGCCCCAGCATTTT
CASSEWGSPNQPQHF
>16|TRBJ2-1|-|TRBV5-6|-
TGTGCCAGCAGCTTAGACAGTTCGTTCTCCTACAATGAGCAGTTCTTC
CASSLDSSFSYNEQFF
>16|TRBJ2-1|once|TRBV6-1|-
TGTGCCAGCAGTGGACGTGTAGGGGCTTCCTACAATGAGCAGTTCTTC
CASSGRVGASYNEQFF
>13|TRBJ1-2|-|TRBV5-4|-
TGTGCCAGCAGCGTGGGGACCAACTATGGCTACACCTTC
CASSVGTNYGYTF
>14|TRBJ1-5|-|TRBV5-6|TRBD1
TGTGCCAGCAGTTCAATAGGACAGGGCGGGCCCCAGCATTTT
CASSSIGQGGPQHF
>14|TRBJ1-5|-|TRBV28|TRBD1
TGTGCCAGCAGTCCAGGGGGGTCGAGTCAGCCCCAGCATTTT
CASSPGGSSQPQHF
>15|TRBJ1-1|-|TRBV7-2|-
TGTGCCAGCAGCCCTACTCACACCTGGAACACTGAAGCTTTCTTT
CASSPTHTWNTEAFF
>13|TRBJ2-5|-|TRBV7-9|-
TGTGCCAGCAGCTTTGTACCAGGGGAGACCCAGTACTTC
CASSFVPGETQYF
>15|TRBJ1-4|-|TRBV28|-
TGTGCCAGCAGTTCCCCCCTCGGGGTAAAAGAAAAACTGTTTTTT
CASSSPLGVKEKLFF
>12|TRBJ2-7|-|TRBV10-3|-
TGTGCCATCAGTGAGTCCAGATACGAGCAGTACTTC
CAISESRYEQYF
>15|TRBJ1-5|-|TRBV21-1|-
TGTGCCAGCAGCATACGGACAGGGGTTGATCAGCCCCAGCATTTT
CASSIRTGVDQPQHF